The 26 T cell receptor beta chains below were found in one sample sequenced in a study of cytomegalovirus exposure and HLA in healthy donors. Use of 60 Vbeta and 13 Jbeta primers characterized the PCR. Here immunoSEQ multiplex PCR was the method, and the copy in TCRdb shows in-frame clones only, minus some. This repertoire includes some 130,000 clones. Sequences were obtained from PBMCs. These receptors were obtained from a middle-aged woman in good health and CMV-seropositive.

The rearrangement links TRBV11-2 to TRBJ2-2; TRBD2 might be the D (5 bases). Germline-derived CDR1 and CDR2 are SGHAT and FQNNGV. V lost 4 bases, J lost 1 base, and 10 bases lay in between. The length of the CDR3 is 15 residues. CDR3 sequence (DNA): TGTGCCAGCAGCTACGAGGGTCGGAACACCGGGGAGCTGTTTTTT. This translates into CASSYEGRNTGELFF.

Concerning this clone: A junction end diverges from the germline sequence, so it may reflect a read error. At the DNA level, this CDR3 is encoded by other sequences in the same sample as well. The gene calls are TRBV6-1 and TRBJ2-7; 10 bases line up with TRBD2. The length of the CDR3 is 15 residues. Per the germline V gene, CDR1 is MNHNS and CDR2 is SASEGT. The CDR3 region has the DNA TGTGCCAGCAGTGAAGGGACTAGCGGAACCTATGAGCAGTACTTC. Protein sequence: CASSEGTSGTYEQYF.

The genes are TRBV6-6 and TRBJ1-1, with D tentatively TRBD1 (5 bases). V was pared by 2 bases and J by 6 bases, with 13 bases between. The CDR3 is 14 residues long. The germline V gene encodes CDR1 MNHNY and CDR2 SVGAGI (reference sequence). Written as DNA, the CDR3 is TGTGCCAGCAGTTACGGATGGGGCGAGGCTGAAGCTTTCTTT. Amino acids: CASSYGWGEAEAFF.

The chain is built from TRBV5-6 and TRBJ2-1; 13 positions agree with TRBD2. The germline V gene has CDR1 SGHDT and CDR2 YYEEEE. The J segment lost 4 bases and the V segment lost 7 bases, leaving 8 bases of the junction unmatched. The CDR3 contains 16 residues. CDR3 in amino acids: CASRLAGGQTYNEQFF. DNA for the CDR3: TGTGCCAGCCGACTAGCGGGAGGACAAACATACAATGAGCAGTTCTTC.

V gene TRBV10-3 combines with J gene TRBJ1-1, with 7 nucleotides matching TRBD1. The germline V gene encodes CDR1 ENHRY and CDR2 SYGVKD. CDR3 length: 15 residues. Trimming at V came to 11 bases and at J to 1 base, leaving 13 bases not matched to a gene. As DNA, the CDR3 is TGTGCCGGAAGGACAGGCTTACAGGGGAACACTGAAGCTTTCTTT. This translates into CAGRTGLQGNTEAFF.

The CDR3 is CAWSSLTSGSLNEQFF. The CDR3 DNA is TGTGCCTGGAGTTCGCTGACTAGCGGGAGTCTGAATGAGCAGTTCTTC. The chain links TRBV30 to TRBJ2-1; 12 nucleotides agree with TRBD2. V lost 2 bases, J lost 7 bases, and 9 bases stayed unmatched. This CDR3 contains 16 residues. The germline V gene has CDR1 GTSNPN and CDR2 SVGIG (reference sequence).

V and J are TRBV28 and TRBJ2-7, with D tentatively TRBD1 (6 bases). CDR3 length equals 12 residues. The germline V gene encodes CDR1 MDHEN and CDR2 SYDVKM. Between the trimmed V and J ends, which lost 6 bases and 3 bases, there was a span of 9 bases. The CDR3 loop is CASRLQGYEQYF. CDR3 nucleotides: TGTGCCAGCAGATTACAGGGCTACGAGCAGTACTTC.

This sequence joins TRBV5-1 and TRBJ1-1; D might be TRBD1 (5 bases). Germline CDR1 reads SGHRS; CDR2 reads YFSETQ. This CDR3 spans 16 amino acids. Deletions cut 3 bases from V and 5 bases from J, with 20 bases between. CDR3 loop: CASSSKEAGGGTEAFF. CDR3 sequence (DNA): TGCGCCAGCAGCTCCAAAGAGGCCGGGGGAGGAACTGAAGCTTTCTTT.

This CDR3 is CASSLAPGTSRSSYEQYF. The CDR3 coding sequence is TGTGCCAGCAGCTTGGCGCCGGGGACTAGCAGGAGCTCCTACGAGCAGTACTTC. This chain joins TRBV5-6 and TRBJ2-5; 9 nucleotides align to TRBD2. The end of the DNA is better explained by TRBJ2-7, so the J call may be wrong. CDR1 and CDR2 (germline): SGHDT, YYEEEE. The CDR3 extends over 18 amino acids.

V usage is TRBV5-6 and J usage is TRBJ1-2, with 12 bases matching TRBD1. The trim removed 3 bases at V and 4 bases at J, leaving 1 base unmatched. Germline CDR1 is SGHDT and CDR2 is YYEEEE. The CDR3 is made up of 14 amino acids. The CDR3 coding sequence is TGTGCCAGCAGCTGGGGACAGGGGGCCTATGGCTACACCTTC. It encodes CASSWGQGAYGYTF.

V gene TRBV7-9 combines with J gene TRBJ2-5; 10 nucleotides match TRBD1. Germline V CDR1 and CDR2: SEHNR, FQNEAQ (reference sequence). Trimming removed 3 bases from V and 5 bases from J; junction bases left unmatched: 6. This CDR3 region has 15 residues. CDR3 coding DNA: TGTGCCAGCAGCTTTGGACAGGGGGGAGAGGAGACCCAGTACTTC. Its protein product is CASSFGQGGEETQYF.

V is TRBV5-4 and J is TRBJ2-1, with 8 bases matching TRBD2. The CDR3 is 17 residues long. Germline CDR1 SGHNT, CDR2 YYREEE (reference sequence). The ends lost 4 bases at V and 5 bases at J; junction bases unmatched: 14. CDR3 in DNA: TGTGCCAGCAGCCCCAGTTTAAGCGGGAGTTTCAACAATGAGCAGTTCTTC. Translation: CASSPSLSGSFNNEQFF.

The CDR3 DNA is TGTGCCAGCAGCCCCACTACGCTCAACAGGGCGCTTAGCAATCAGCCCCAGCATTTT. Its translation is CASSPTTLNRALSNQPQHF. V gene TRBV7-8 combines with J gene TRBJ1-5; a possible D gene is TRBD1 (6 bases). Deletions cut 5 bases from V and 0 bases from J, with 23 bases between. Germline CDR1 reads SGHVS; CDR2 reads FQNEAQ. The CDR3 totals 19 residues.

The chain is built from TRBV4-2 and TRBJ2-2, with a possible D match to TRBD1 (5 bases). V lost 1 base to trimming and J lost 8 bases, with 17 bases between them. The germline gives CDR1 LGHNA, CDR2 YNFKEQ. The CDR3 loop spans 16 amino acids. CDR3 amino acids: CASSQGQLNTSGELFF. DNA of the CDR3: TGTGCCAGCAGCCAAGGACAGCTGAACACCAGTGGGGAGCTGTTTTTT.

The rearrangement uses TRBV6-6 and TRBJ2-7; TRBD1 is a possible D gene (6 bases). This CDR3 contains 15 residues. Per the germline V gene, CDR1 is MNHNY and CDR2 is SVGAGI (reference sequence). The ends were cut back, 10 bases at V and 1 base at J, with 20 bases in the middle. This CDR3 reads CATAFGQPGSYEQYF. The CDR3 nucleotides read TGTGCCACCGCGTTCGGACAGCCAGGGTCCTACGAGCAGTACTTC.

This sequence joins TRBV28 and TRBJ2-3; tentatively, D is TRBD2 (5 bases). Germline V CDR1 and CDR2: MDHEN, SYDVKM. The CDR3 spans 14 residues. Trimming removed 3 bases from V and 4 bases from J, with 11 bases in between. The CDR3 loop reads CASSFVLASDTQYF. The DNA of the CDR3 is TGTGCCAGCAGTTTCGTGCTAGCATCAGATACGCAGTATTTT.

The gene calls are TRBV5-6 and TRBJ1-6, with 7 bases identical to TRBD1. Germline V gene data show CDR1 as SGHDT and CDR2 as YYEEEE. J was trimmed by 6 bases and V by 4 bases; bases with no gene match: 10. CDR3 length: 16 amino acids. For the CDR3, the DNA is TGTGCCAGCAGCCATGTACCGGGACAGACTAATTCACCCCTCCACTTT. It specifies CASSHVPGQTNSPLHF.

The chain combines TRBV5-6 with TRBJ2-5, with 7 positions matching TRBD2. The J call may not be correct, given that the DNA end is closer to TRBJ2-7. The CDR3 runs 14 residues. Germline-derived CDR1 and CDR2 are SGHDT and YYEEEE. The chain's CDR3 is CASSLGGGGYEQYF. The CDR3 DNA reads TGTGCCAGCAGCTTGGGTGGGGGGGGCTACGAGCAGTACTTC.

DNA for the CDR3: TGTGCCAGCAGTCCCAGACAGGGCCCTTCCAGAGAAAAACTGTTTTTT. It encodes CASSPRQGPSREKLFF. This chain joins TRBV27 and TRBJ1-4; TRBD1 matches 7 bases. CDR1 is MNHEY and CDR2 is SMNVEV in the germline V gene (reference sequence). The ends lost 5 bases at V and 8 bases at J; junction bases unmatched: 14. The CDR3 contains 16 residues.

CDR3 loop: CASSSTGGSYEQYF. The CDR3 DNA follows: TGTGCCAGTAGCTCGACAGGGGGATCCTACGAGCAGTACTTC. V usage is TRBV19 and J usage is TRBJ2-7; 9 bases line up with TRBD1. V gave up 6 bases and J gave up 1 base; unmatched junction bases: 4. CDR3 length equals 14 residues. Germline V gene lookup returns CDR1 LNHDA and CDR2 SQIVND (reference sequence).

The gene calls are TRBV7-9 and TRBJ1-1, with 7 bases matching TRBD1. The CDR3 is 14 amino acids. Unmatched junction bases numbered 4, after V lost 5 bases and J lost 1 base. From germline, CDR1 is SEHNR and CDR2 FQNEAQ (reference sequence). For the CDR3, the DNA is TGTGCCAGCAGCATGGGACAGAAGAACACTGAAGCTTTCTTT. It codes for CASSMGQKNTEAFF.

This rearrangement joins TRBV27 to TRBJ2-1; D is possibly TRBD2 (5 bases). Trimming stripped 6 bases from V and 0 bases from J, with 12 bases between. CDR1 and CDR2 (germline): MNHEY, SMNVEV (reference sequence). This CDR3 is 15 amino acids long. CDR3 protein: CASSPFTSSYNEQFF. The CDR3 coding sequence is TGTGCCAGCAGCCCGTTTACTAGCTCCTACAATGAGCAGTTCTTC.

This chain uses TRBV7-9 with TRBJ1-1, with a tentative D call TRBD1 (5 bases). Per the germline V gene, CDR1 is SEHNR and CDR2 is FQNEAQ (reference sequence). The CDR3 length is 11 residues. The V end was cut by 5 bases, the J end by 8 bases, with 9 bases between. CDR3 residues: CASSLAGEAFF. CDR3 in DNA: TGTGCCAGCAGCCTGGCAGGGGAAGCTTTCTTT.

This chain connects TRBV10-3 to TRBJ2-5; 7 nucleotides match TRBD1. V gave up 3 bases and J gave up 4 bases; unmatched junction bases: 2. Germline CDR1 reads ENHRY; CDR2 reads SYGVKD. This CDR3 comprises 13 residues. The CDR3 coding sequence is TGTGCCATCAGTGAATACAGGGGAGAGACCCAGTACTTC. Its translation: CAISEYRGETQYF.

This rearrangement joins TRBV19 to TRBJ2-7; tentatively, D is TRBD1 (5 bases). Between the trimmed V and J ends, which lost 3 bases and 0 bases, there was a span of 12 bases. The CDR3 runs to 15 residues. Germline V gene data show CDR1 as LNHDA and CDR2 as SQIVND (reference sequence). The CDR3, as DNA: TGTGCCAGTAGTATCGGTCAGGGCCCCTCCTACGAGCAGTACTTC. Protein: CASSIGQGPSYEQYF.

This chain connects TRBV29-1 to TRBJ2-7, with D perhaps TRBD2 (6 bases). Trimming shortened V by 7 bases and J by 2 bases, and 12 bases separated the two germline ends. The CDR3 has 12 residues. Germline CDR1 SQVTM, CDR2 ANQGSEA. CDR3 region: CSGRDSTYEQYF. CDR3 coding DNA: TGCAGCGGCCGGGACTCGACCTACGAGCAGTACTTC.